The 18 T cell receptor beta chains below were found in one sample sequenced in a study of cytomegalovirus exposure and HLA in healthy donors. Vbeta (60) and Jbeta (13) primers were used in the PCR. This table comes from immunoSEQ multiplex PCR, and its TCRdb copy is limited to in-frame clones, with some not included. Among about 210,000 clones listed, over 60% were seen once. The sample taken for sequencing was PBMCs. Receptor source: a male donor in good health and CMV-seronegative.

The CDR3 protein is CASSRPGPVRDGYTF. CDR3 in DNA: TGTGCCAGCAGCAGACCCGGTCCAGTCAGGGATGGCTACACCTTC. The chain links TRBV9 to TRBJ1-2, with TRBD1 as a possible D gene (5 bases). This CDR3 contains 15 residues. Trimming pared 4 bases from V and 6 bases from J, leaving 19 bases between. Germline V gene sequence: CDR1 SGDLS, CDR2 YYNGEE. Filled out from reference TRBV9 and TRBJ1-2, the complete variable domain reads DSGVTQTPKHLITATGQRVTLRCSPRSGDLSVYWYQQSLDQGLQFLIQYYNGEERAKGNILERFSAQQFPDLHSELNLSSLELGDSALYFCASSRPGPVRDGYTFGSGTRLTVV.

DNA for the CDR3: TGTGCCAGCAGCTTGGGACAGCAAGAGACCCAGTACTTC. Amino acids: CASSLGQQETQYF. The genes are TRBV5-4 and TRBJ2-5, with D possibly matching TRBD1 (5 bases). The CDR3 loop spans 13 amino acids. With 0 bases removed from V and 2 bases from J, the gap between germline ends came to 5 bases. Germline CDR1 and CDR2: SGHNT and YYREEE (reference sequence). Full variable domain (remainder filled in from reference TRBV5-4 and TRBJ2-5): ETGVTQSPTHLIKTRGQQVTLRCSSQSGHNTVSWYQQALGQGPQFIFQYYREEENGRGNFPPRFSGLQFPNYSSELNVNALELDDSALYLCASSLGQQETQYFGPGTRLLVL.

The V and J genes are TRBV28 and TRBJ2-3; 7 positions agree with TRBD2. Germline V lookup: CDR1 MDHEN, CDR2 SYDVKM. With V trimmed by 7 bases and J by 3 bases, 13 bases remained unmatched. The CDR3 is 16 residues long. The CDR3 DNA is TGTGCCAGCACCTTACGAGGCGGGGGTAGGACAGATACGCAGTATTTT. Protein product: CASTLRGGGRTDTQYF.

The chain has TRBV5-1 and TRBJ2-2, with TRBD2 matching over 10 bases. Unmatched junction bases numbered 9, after V lost 7 bases and J lost 0 bases. The length of the CDR3 is 17 residues. In germline, CDR1 is SGHRS, CDR2 YFSETQ. The chain's CDR3 is CASRRSSGGANTGELFF. For the CDR3, the DNA is TGCGCCAGCCGGAGGTCTAGCGGGGGTGCGAACACCGGGGAGCTGTTTTTT.

The V gene is TRBV7-6, the J gene TRBJ2-7, with 10 bases matching TRBD1. The germline V gene encodes CDR1 SGHVS and CDR2 FNYEAQ. V was clipped by 7 bases and J by 3 bases; unmatched bases: 9. This CDR3 is built from 15 residues. The CDR3 DNA is TGTGCCAGCACCAGAGGGACAGGGGACTTCTACGAGCAGTACTTC. Amino acid sequence: CASTRGTGDFYEQYF.

The CDR3 here is CASSLWAGTYEQYF. The DNA for the CDR3 is TGTGCCAGCAGTTTATGGGCAGGGACCTACGAGCAGTACTTC. The chain couples TRBV28 to TRBJ2-7; D perhaps matches TRBD1 (5 bases). V gave up 0 bases and J gave up 2 bases, with 8 bases separating them. Germline V gene data show CDR1 as MDHEN and CDR2 as SYDVKM. This CDR3 has 14 residues.

The V gene is TRBV6-6, the J gene TRBJ1-2; D perhaps matches TRBD1 (5 bases). CDR3 length: 14 amino acids. The V end was cut by 6 bases, the J end by 1 base, with 12 bases between. Germline CDR1 and CDR2: MNHNY and SVGAGI (reference sequence). The CDR3 region has the DNA TGTGCCAGCAGCTCCGACAGCTATAACTATGGCTACACCTTC. Amino acid sequence: CASSSDSYNYGYTF.

The chain couples TRBV28 to TRBJ2-1; 12 bases match TRBD2. The V gene's germline CDR1 is MDHEN and CDR2 SYDVKM. V dropped 4 bases and J dropped 4; count of bases not matched to a gene: 14. The CDR3 loop spans 19 amino acids. CDR3 sequence: CASSSRLLAGGFLYNEQFF. DNA for the CDR3: TGTGCCAGCAGTTCCCGATTACTAGCGGGAGGTTTCCTTTACAATGAGCAGTTCTTC.

This clone was seen only a few times. The chain uses TRBV29-1 and TRBJ1-2; D gene unclear. V dropped 1 base and J dropped 4 bases, with 13 bases sitting between them. The CDR3 is 14 residues long. In germline, CDR1 is SQVTM, CDR2 ANQGSEA. CDR3 region: CSVEVGVSSYGYTF. In DNA, the CDR3 is TGCAGCGTTGAAGTGGGCGTTTCGTCCTATGGCTACACCTTC.

The V and J genes are TRBV30 and TRBJ2-7, with TRBD2 as a possible D gene (5 bases). Per the germline V gene, CDR1 is GTSNPN and CDR2 is SVGIG (reference sequence). The CDR3 runs to 12 residues. The V and J ends lost 5 bases and 0 bases respectively, with 8 bases between them. The CDR3 loop is CAWRRGSYEQYF. As DNA, the CDR3 is TGTGCCTGGCGACGGGGCTCCTACGAGCAGTACTTC.

The chain uses TRBV4-1 and TRBJ1-5; the match to TRBD1 covers 7 bases. The trim removed 1 base at V and 1 base at J, leaving 16 bases unmatched. Germline CDR1 and CDR2: MGHRA and YSYEKL. The CDR3 extends over 20 amino acids. DNA of the CDR3: TGCGCCAGCAGCCAAGGGAACGGGAATAGGACAGGCGTAAGCAATCAGCCCCAGCATTTT. It specifies CASSQGNGNRTGVSNQPQHF.

The chain has TRBV30 and TRBJ2-1; 8 nucleotides align to TRBD2. The CDR3 contains 13 residues. The germline CDR1 and CDR2 sequences are GTSNPN and SVGIG (reference sequence). With V trimmed by 3 bases and J by 4 bases, 2 bases remained unmatched. The CDR3 sequence: CAWRLAEYNEQFF. CDR3 DNA: TGTGCCTGGAGACTAGCGGAATACAATGAGCAGTTCTTC.

This sequence joins TRBV9 and TRBJ2-5, with D tentatively TRBD2 (5 bases). Trimming shortened V by 0 bases and J by 3 bases, and 12 bases separated the two germline ends. The CDR3 totals 15 residues. Germline assignment: CDR1 SGDLS and CDR2 YYNGEE. CDR3 loop: CASSVEGTSKETQYF. In DNA, the CDR3 is TGTGCCAGCAGCGTAGAGGGTACTAGTAAAGAGACCCAGTACTTC. Full variable domain (outside the CDR3, taken from reference TRBV9 and TRBJ2-5): DSGVTQTPKHLITATGQRVTLRCSPRSGDLSVYWYQQSLDQGLQFLIQYYNGEERAKGNILERFSAQQFPDLHSELNLSSLELGDSALYFCASSVEGTSKETQYFGPGTRLLVL.

This chain connects TRBV27 to TRBJ2-5; 9 nucleotides line up with TRBD1. CDR1 MNHEY and CDR2 SMNVEV come from the germline V gene (reference sequence). The length of the CDR3 is 15 residues. V shed 5 bases and J 5 bases; nucleotides not matched to a gene: 9. DNA for the CDR3: TGTGCCAGCAGTACCCGGGACAGGGCCGGCGAGACCCAGTACTTC. Translation gives CASSTRDRAGETQYF.

CDR3 in amino acids: CASSVGGTGRLRYTEAFF. The CDR3 DNA is TGTGCCAGCAGCGTAGGTGGGACAGGGAGGTTAAGGTACACTGAAGCTTTCTTT. V usage is TRBV9 and J usage is TRBJ1-1; 9 bases agree with TRBD1. V lost 0 bases, J lost 3 bases, and 12 bases stayed unmatched. The germline V gene has CDR1 SGDLS and CDR2 YYNGEE. The CDR3 contains 18 residues.

The J gene is TRBJ1-2, the V gene TRBV30; D may be TRBD1 (6 bases). This CDR3 is 18 amino acids long. Germline V CDR1 and CDR2: GTSNPN, SVGIG (reference sequence). V lost 0 bases and J lost 1, with 21 bases in between. The CDR3 is CAWSVNPKVTGFNYGYTF. The DNA of the CDR3 is TGTGCCTGGAGTGTCAACCCTAAGGTGACAGGCTTTAACTATGGCTACACCTTC.

This clone was seen just once. The chain links TRBV5-6 to TRBJ1-4; D ambiguous. Trimming removed 5 bases at V and 4 bases at J, with 12 bases between. This CDR3 comprises 14 residues. Per the germline V gene, CDR1 is SGHDT and CDR2 is YYEEEE. The CDR3 DNA is TGTGCCAGCAGGACGAGGGCGCTTAATGAAAAACTGTTTTTT. It codes for CASRTRALNEKLFF.

The chain is built from TRBV7-2 and TRBJ1-1; 7 bases align to TRBD1. With V trimmed by 0 bases and J by 4 bases, 5 bases remained unmatched. The germline V gene encodes CDR1 SGHTA and CDR2 FQGNSA. This CDR3 is built from 15 residues. CDR3 DNA sequence: TGTGCCAGCAGCTTAGCGGCAGGGGGGACCACTGAAGCTTTCTTT. Its protein product is CASSLAAGGTTEAFF.